One sample yielded the 14 T cell receptor beta chains listed below, sequenced in a study of vaccination effects on CD4 cells after COVID-19. No antigen is known for these receptors. Antigen-specific CD4+ T cells were expanded (with viral peptide pools) by the ViraFEST assay ahead of sequencing. Culture lasted about nine days before CD4+ T cell isolation. The vaccine recipients had no prior SARS-CoV-2 infection, with negative nucleocapsid antibodies. Profiling relied on immunoSEQ multiplex PCR, and the TCRdb table lists in-frame clones only, not all of them. The table lists around 66,000 clones, around three quarters of them singletons. The sample in question was CD4+ T cells from PBMCs cultured with HCoV-OC43 spike peptides, obtained before COVID-19 vaccination. As for subset: HCoV-OC43 spike overlapping peptide pool stimulation. The receptor set was obtained from a human donor who received a COVID-19 vaccine.

This rearrangement joins TRBV15 to TRBJ2-1, with TRBD1 matching over 8 bases. The V segment lost 3 bases and the J segment 6 bases; nucleotides outside the gene matches: 10. The CDR3 sequence is 16 residues long. Germline CDR1 is LNHNV and CDR2 is YYDKDF (reference sequence). CDR3 DNA: TGTGCCACCAGCAGTGTCACCGGGACAGGCTTCAATGAGCAGTTCTTC. This codes for CATSSVTGTGFNEQFF.

This clone has only one observation. The chain joins TRBV28 to TRBJ1-2; D possibly corresponds to TRBD1 (6 bases). V dropped 6 bases and J dropped 5 bases, with 16 bases sitting between them. CDR3 length equals 14 residues. The germline V gene encodes CDR1 MDHEN and CDR2 SYDVKM. The CDR3 region is CASSRSQGLYGYTF. The DNA for the CDR3 is TGTGCCAGCAGCCGATCTCAGGGGTTGTATGGCTACACCTTC.

The chain has TRBV3-1 (or the pseudogene TRBV3-2) and TRBJ1-2; 8 bases align to TRBD1. Germline CDR1 and CDR2: LGHDT and YNNKEL (reference sequence). V shed 3 bases, J shed 2 bases, and the junction held 5 bases outside the gene matches. The CDR3 extends over 15 amino acids. CDR3 amino acids: CASSHSAGGNYGYTF. The CDR3 DNA follows: TGTGCCAGCAGCCATAGTGCAGGGGGCAACTATGGCTACACCTTC.

The rearrangement links TRBV7-2 to TRBJ2-1, with 11 bases matching TRBD2. V was pared by 0 bases and J by 7 bases, with 5 bases of the junction left unmatched. Germline V gene data show CDR1 as SGHTA and CDR2 as FQGNSA. This CDR3 region has 16 residues. CDR3 nucleotide sequence: TGTGCCAGCAGCTTAGCGGCTAGCGGGGGGTTAAATGAGCAGTTCTTC. This translates into CASSLAASGGLNEQFF. Based on the CDR3 plus reference TRBV7-2 and TRBJ2-1, the full variable domain is GAGVSQSPSNKVTEKGKDVELRCDPISGHTALYWYRQSLGQGLEFLIYFQGNSAPDKSGLPSDRFSAERTGGSVSTLTIQRTQQEDSAVYLCASSLAASGGLNEQFFGPGTRLTVL.

The CDR3, as DNA: TGTGCCAGCAGCGGGCTGGGACAGGGTGGGCAGCCCCAGCATTTT. Translated, it gives CASSGLGQGGQPQHF. The chain is built from TRBV25-1 and TRBJ1-5, with TRBD1 matching over 9 bases. Germline CDR1 is MGHDK and CDR2 is SYGVNS. V dropped 6 bases and J dropped 7; count of bases not matched to a gene: 10. The CDR3 has 15 residues.

V usage is TRBV6-1 and J usage is TRBJ1-2; no reliable D call. Trimming left V 2 bases short and J 11 bases short, with 6 bases between. Germline assignment: CDR1 MNHNS and CDR2 SASEGT. This CDR3 is built from 10 residues. CDR3 amino acids: CASSELGYTF. For the CDR3, the DNA is TGTGCCAGCAGTGAACTGGGGTACACCTTC.

This rearrangement joins TRBV6-5 to TRBJ1-4; 10 bases are a match to TRBD1. CDR1 is MNHEY, CDR2 SVGAGI, per germline. V trimming: 5 bases; J trimming: 4 bases; junction bases outside the gene matches: 1. This CDR3 contains 14 residues. CDR3 sequence (DNA): TGTGCCAGCAGTAGGGACAGGGGTAATGAAAAACTGTTTTTT. Translation gives CASSRDRGNEKLFF.

The genes are TRBV5-6 and TRBJ2-3; D uncertain. Germline lookup yields CDR1 SGHDT and CDR2 YYEEEE. The CDR3 contains 13 residues. Trimming took off 0 bases at V and 10 bases at J, with 12 bases between the two ends. The chain's CDR3 is CASSLASVPAQYF. The DNA of the CDR3 is TGTGCCAGCAGCTTGGCATCGGTGCCGGCGCAGTATTTT. The full variable domain, in which reference TRBV5-6 and TRBJ2-3 provide the parts outside the CDR3, is DAGVTQSPTHLIKTRGQQVTLRCSPKSGHDTVSWYQQALGQGPQFIFQYYEEEERQRGNFPDRFSGHQFPNYSSELNVNALLLGDSALYLCASSLASVPAQYFGPGTRLTVL.

This clone appeared a few times. V is TRBV6-1 and J is TRBJ1-3, with D unclear. The CDR3 contains 16 residues. The V gene's germline CDR1 is MNHNS and CDR2 SASEGT. V lost 2 bases and J 0 bases, leaving 11 bases between the germline ends. CDR3 region: CASSERRLISGNTIYF. DNA for the CDR3: TGTGCCAGCAGTGAACGTAGACTCATCTCTGGAAACACCATATATTTT.

The table lists this clone with a count of one. The rearrangement uses TRBV12-3 or TRBV12-4 and TRBJ1-4; D call uncertain. This CDR3 has 12 residues. V lost 3 bases, J lost 10 bases, and 9 bases lay in between. CDR3 bases: TGTGCCAGCAGTTTTGGTGAGGGAAAACTGTTTTTT. This gives the protein CASSFGEGKLFF.

The genes are TRBV6-5 and TRBJ2-5; possible D gene TRBD2, 6 bases. The CDR3 is 14 residues long. Germline V CDR1 and CDR2: MNHEY, SVGAGI. V lost 5 bases to trimming and J lost 0 bases, with 10 bases between them. The DNA of the CDR3 is TGTGCCAGCAGTCGGGCGGGGTACCAAGAGACCCAGTACTTC. Protein product: CASSRAGYQETQYF.

The V gene is TRBV7-9, the J gene TRBJ2-3; weak D call: TRBD1 (5 bases). Trimming stripped 6 bases from V and 5 bases from J, with 9 bases between. From germline, CDR1 is SEHNR and CDR2 FQNEAQ (reference sequence). This CDR3 spans 12 amino acids. The CDR3 loop is CASREGVDTQYF. The CDR3, as DNA: TGTGCCAGCAGGGAAGGGGTAGATACGCAGTATTTT.

In this sample, this clone turned up once. The chain recombines TRBV5-1 with TRBJ2-2, with D perhaps matching TRBD2 (7 bases). Germline lookup yields CDR1 SGHRS and CDR2 YFSETQ. This CDR3 spans 15 amino acids. Deletions cut 4 bases from V and 5 bases from J, with 15 bases between. The CDR3 DNA reads as TGCGCCAGCAGCCCCCCCAGGGGAGGGACCGGGGAGCTGTTTTTT. This sequence encodes CASSPPRGGTGELFF.

The gene calls are TRBV7-9 and TRBJ1-6, with D uncertain. Per the germline V gene, CDR1 is SEHNR and CDR2 is FQNEAQ (reference sequence). The V end was cut by 1 base, the J end by 4 bases, with 5 bases between. The CDR3 totals 14 residues. The DNA of the CDR3 is TGTGCCAGCAGCTTAGACGTGTATAATTCACCCCTCCACTTT. Its translation: CASSLDVYNSPLHF.